The 13 T cell receptor beta chains reported below all come from one sample, sequenced in a study of OX40 agonist ivuxolimab in advanced cancers. The repertoire was sequenced with immunoSEQ multiplex PCR; TCRdb's copy has only in-frame clones and lacks some. This sample carries 7,000 to 8,500 clones, around three quarters of them seen once, and the ten largest clones take roughly 25%. Sequences were derived from CD4+ or CD8+ T cells sorted from blood, sampled in a trial of the OX40 agonist ivuxolimab. These TCRs come from an adult with an advanced solid tumor such as melanoma, head and neck, liver or kidney cancer.

The chain carries TRBV30 and TRBJ2-7; 8 bases are a match to TRBD1. Germline V gene lookup returns CDR1 GTSNPN and CDR2 SVGIG (reference sequence). CDR3 length: 15 amino acids. J lost 0 bases, V lost 2 bases, and 6 bases had no gene match. The CDR3 region is CAWSHGQGISYEQYF. Written as DNA, the CDR3 is TGTGCCTGGAGTCACGGACAGGGAATCTCCTACGAGCAGTACTTC.

By share, this clone counts as medium-sized. J is TRBJ1-2 and V is TRBV27; the D gene is possibly TRBD1 (5 bases). The germline V gene encodes CDR1 MNHEY and CDR2 SMNVEV (reference sequence). This CDR3 has 14 amino acids. Trimming left V 4 bases short and J 3 bases short, with 12 bases between. In DNA, the CDR3 is TGTGCCAGCAGTTACACTCGGGACTACTATGGCTACACCTTC. Its protein product is CASSYTRDYYGYTF.

This clone has just a few counts. The rearrangement links TRBV30 to TRBJ1-1; no definite D call. The CDR3 is 12 residues long. The V gene lost 1 base and the J gene lost 5 bases, with 8 bases spanning the gap. Germline CDR1 and CDR2: GTSNPN and SVGIG (reference sequence). CDR3 protein: CAWSGGTTEAFF. The CDR3 coding sequence is TGTGCCTGGAGTGGAGGTACGACTGAAGCTTTCTTT.

For the CDR3, the DNA is TGTGCCAGCAGCTTAAGGGCTAGCGGGACCTACGAGCAGTACTTC. Protein: CASSLRASGTYEQYF. The chain recombines TRBV7-3 with TRBJ2-7, with 9 bases fitting TRBD2. V lost 1 base and J lost 2; bases outside the gene matches: 3. CDR3 length equals 15 residues. Per the germline V gene, CDR1 is SGHTA and CDR2 is FQGTGA.

This chain uses TRBV9 with TRBJ1-3; weak D call: TRBD1 (6 bases). Germline CDR1 reads SGDLS; CDR2 reads YYNGEE. The CDR3 spans 15 residues. V shed 3 bases and J shed 4 bases, with 14 bases lying between them. CDR3 DNA: TGTGCCAGCAGCGCCGGGGGGCCTTGGGGAAACACCATATATTTT. It codes for CASSAGGPWGNTIYF.

Concerning this clone: Other DNA sequences from this sample encode an identical CDR3 as well. The V call is TRBV4-3, the J call TRBJ1-1; no definite D call. V was shortened by 3 bases and J by 6 bases, with 11 bases between the two germline ends. CDR1 is LGHNA and CDR2 is YSLEER in the germline V gene. The CDR3 is 13 residues long. CDR3 sequence: CASSQGRVAEAFF. CDR3 DNA sequence: TGCGCCAGCAGCCAGGGGAGAGTGGCTGAAGCTTTCTTT.

This clone was seen just once. This sequence joins TRBV27 and TRBJ2-5; D is possibly TRBD2 (6 bases). The CDR3 spans 15 residues. Trimming removed 2 bases at V and 8 bases at J, with 18 bases between. From germline, CDR1 is MNHEY and CDR2 SMNVEV (reference sequence). The CDR3 nucleotides read TGTGCCAGCAGTTTAGATTCTGGGGGGTGGGCAACCCAGTACTTC. Translating it yields CASSLDSGGWATQYF.

Only a few counts were recorded for this clone. V gene TRBV7-9 combines with J gene TRBJ2-2; D is ambiguous. V lost 4 bases and J lost 0, with 0 bases in between. Germline lookup yields CDR1 SEHNR and CDR2 FQNEAQ (reference sequence). There are 12 residues in the CDR3. The CDR3 loop reads CASSSNTGELFF. In DNA, the CDR3 is TGTGCCAGCAGCTCGAACACCGGGGAGCTGTTTTTT.

By its share, this clone is hyperexpanded (1% or more). The chain carries TRBV11-2 and TRBJ2-1; D gene uncertain. CDR1 is SGHAT and CDR2 is FQNNGV in the germline V gene. V lost 0 bases and J lost 0, with 9 bases in between. This CDR3 contains 16 residues. In DNA form, the CDR3 reads TGTGCCAGCAGCTTAGATGCGGTTCTCTCCTACAATGAGCAGTTCTTC. The encoded protein is CASSLDAVLSYNEQFF.

In its sample, this clone was seen a few times. The chain uses TRBV4-2 and TRBJ2-1; perhaps TRBD2 as D (6 bases). CDR1 is LGHNA, CDR2 YNFKEQ, per germline. V lost 8 bases and J 5 bases, leaving 19 bases between the germline ends. The CDR3 loop spans 15 amino acids. Here the CDR3 reads CASSTFFGGNNEQFF. In DNA, the CDR3 is TGTGCCAGCTCGACGTTTTTCGGGGGAAACAATGAGCAGTTCTTC.

The rearrangement links TRBV12-5 to TRBJ1-1; the D gene is possibly TRBD1 (5 bases). V shed 1 base and J shed 1 base, with 10 bases lying between them. Looked up from germline, CDR1 is LGHNT and CDR2 is FRNRAP. The CDR3 is 15 residues long. CDR3: CASGLDEQGNTEAFF. The CDR3 DNA sequence: TGTGCTAGTGGTTTGGACGAGCAGGGGAACACTGAAGCTTTCTTT.

The chain links TRBV27 to TRBJ2-2, with D possibly being TRBD1 or TRBD2 (5 bases each). Germline assignment: CDR1 MNHEY and CDR2 SMNVEV (reference sequence). V lost 5 bases to trimming and J lost 4 bases, with 8 bases between them. The CDR3 totals 13 residues. The CDR3 region is CASSGTGTGELFF. The DNA of the CDR3 is TGTGCCAGCAGTGGGACGGGCACCGGGGAGCTGTTTTTT.

The rearrangement links TRBV7-9 to TRBJ2-4; the D gene is possibly TRBD1 (6 bases). Germline V gene data show CDR1 as SEHNR and CDR2 as FQNEAQ (reference sequence). The CDR3 has 15 residues. The V and J ends lost 0 bases and 3 bases respectively, with 9 bases between them. CDR3 in DNA: TGTGCCAGCAGCTTAGCACAGGGAGACAAAAACATTCAGTACTTC. This gives the protein CASSLAQGDKNIQYF.